The rows below give T cell receptor beta chains drawn from one sample of a study of blood T cell repertoires in COVID-19. Sequencing used immunoSEQ multiplex PCR; TCRdb keeps in-frame clones, though not all of them. Here the sample spans roughly 190,000 clones, approximately 84% being singletons. Sequencing was done on a sample of PBMCs or T cells enriched from blood (not recorded which). Every receptor here comes from a woman under 40 who had recovered from COVID-19. CDR3s include the opening cysteine and the closing phenylalanine or tryptophan. A D gene is named only where the DNA matches it firmly. The size entry is marked missing in some rows and otherwise reads once, few, many or a size class.

d_call	clone_size	v_call	j_call	cdr3_aa	cdr3_nt
TRBD1	-	TRBV27	TRBJ2-3	CASRFGQGTDTQYF	TGTGCCAGCAGATTCGGACAGGGTACAGATACGCAGTATTTT
TRBD1	-	TRBV6-5	TRBJ1-2	CASSTGVGYGYTF	TGTGCCAGCAGCACAGGGGTTGGCTATGGCTACACCTTC
-	-	TRBV29-1	TRBJ2-2	CSVEQGAGELFF	TGCAGCGTTGAACAGGGTGCCGGGGAGCTGTTTTTT
-	-	TRBV19	TRBJ2-7	CACGVGTYEQYF	TGTGCCTGCGGGGTGGGAACCTACGAGCAGTACTTC
-	-	TRBV11-2	TRBJ2-1	CASSLVGAREQFF	TGTGCCAGCAGCTTAGTAGGGGCGAGGGAGCAGTTCTTC
-	-	TRBV9	TRBJ2-2	CASSVVAGGLTGELFF	TGTGCCAGCAGCGTAGTGGCAGGGGGGTTGACCGGGGAGCTGTTTTTT
TRBD2	-	TRBV28	TRBJ2-7	CASSFVLAGGGTYEQYF	TGTGCCAGCAGTTTCGTACTAGCGGGAGGCGGCACCTACGAGCAGTACTTC
-	-	TRBV19	TRBJ1-2	CASMQGPSGIGYTF	TGTGCCAGTATGCAGGGGCCTAGTGGGATTGGCTACACCTTC
-	-	TRBV5-6	TRBJ2-7	CASSFEEGEQYF	TGTGCCAGCAGCTTTGAAGAGGGCGAGCAGTACTTC
-	-	TRBV7-8	TRBJ1-1	CASSLDRLRNTEAFF	TGTGCCAGCAGCTTAGATCGCCTAAGGAACACTGAAGCTTTCTTT
-	-	TRBV4-2	TRBJ2-7	CASSQDYPGPSYEQYF	TGTGCCAGCAGCCAAGATTATCCAGGGCCCTCCTACGAGCAGTACTTC
-	-	TRBV27	TRBJ1-1	CASSFRALNTEAFF	TGTGCCAGCAGTTTCAGGGCCCTGAACACTGAAGCTTTCTTT
TRBD1	once	TRBV2	TRBJ2-7	CASRRGQGYEQYF	TGTGCCAGCAGGCGGGGACAGGGCTACGAGCAGTACTTC
TRBD2	-	TRBV7-2	TRBJ2-5	CASSFTVAGKETQYF	TGTGCCAGCAGTTTCACGGTAGCGGGAAAAGAGACCCAGTACTTC
-	-	TRBV6-5	TRBJ1-5	CASSSLRGGDQPQHF	TGTGCCAGCAGTTCCCTCCGGGGCGGGGACCAGCCCCAGCATTTT
TRBD1	-	TRBV7-7	TRBJ2-2	CASSPLRGTATGELFF	TGTGCTAGCAGCCCACTACGAGGGACAGCCACCGGGGAGCTGTTTTTT
-	once	TRBV11-3	TRBJ2-3	CASSPPGISGTDTQYF	TGTGCCAGCAGCCCCCCGGGTATTTCGGGCACAGATACGCAGTATTTT
-	-	TRBV12-3/TRBV12-4	TRBJ1-5	CASSPGTRQPQHF	TGTGCCAGCAGTCCCGGGACTCGGCAGCCCCAGCATTTT